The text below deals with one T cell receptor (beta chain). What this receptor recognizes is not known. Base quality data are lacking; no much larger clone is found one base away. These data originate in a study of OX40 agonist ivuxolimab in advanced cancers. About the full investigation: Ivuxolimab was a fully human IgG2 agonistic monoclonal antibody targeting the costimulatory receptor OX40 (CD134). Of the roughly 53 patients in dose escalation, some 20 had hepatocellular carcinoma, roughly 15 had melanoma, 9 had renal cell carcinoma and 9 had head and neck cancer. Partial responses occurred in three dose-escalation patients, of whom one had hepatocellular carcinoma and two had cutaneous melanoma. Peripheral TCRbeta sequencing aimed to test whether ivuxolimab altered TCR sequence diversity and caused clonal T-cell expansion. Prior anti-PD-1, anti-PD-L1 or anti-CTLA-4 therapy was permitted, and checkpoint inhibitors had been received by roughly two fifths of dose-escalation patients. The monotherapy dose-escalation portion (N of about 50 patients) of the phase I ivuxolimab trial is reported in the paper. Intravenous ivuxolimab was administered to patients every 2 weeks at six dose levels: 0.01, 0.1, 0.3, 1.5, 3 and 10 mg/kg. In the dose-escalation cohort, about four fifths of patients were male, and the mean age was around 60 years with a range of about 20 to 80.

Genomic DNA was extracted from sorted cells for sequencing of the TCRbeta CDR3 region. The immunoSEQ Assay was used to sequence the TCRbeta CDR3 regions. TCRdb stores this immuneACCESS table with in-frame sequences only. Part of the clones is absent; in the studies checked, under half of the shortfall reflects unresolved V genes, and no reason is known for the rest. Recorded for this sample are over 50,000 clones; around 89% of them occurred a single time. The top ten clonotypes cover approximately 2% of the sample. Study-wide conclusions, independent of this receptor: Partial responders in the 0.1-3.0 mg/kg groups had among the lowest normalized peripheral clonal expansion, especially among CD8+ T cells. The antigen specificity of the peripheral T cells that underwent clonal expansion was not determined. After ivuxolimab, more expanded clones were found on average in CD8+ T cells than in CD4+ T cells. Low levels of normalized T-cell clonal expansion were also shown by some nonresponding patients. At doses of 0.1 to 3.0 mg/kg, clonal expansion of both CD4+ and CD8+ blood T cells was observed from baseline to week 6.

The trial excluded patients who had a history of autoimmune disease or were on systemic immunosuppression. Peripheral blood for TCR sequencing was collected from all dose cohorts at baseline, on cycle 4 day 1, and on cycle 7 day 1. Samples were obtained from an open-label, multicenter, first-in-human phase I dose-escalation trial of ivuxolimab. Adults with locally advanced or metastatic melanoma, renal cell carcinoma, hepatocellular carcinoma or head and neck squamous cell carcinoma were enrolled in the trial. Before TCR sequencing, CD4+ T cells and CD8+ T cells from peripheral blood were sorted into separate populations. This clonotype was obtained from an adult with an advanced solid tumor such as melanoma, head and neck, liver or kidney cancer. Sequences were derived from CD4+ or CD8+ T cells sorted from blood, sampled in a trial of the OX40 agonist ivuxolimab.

The DNA sequence reads TGTGCCAGCTCACCGGAACCTAGGGGAACCACTGAAGCTTTCTTT. Its protein reads: CASSPEPRGTTEAFF. The sequence is built from TRBV18 and TRBJ1-1; 5 matching bases give a weak D call of TRBD1. The CDR3, from cysteine to phenylalanine, totals 15 residues. Only the CDR3 DNA stays, 45 bases, in frame from base 1. V loses 3 bases of germline sequence and J loses 4 bases, and the interval between the two ends is 15 bases. CDR1 and CDR2, per the germline V gene, are KGHSH and LQKENI. The CDR3 plus the reference TRBV18 and TRBJ1-1 genes for the other parts give the full variable domain: NAGVMQNPRHLVRRRGQEARLRCSPMKGHSHVYWYRQLPEEGLKFMVYLQKENIIDESGMPKERFSAEFPKEGPSILRIQQVVRGDSAAYFCASSPEPRGTTEAFFGQGTRLTVV.